This T cell receptor (beta chain) is drawn from a study of blood T cells in healthy people across ages. Study-wide results and caveats: Donors of long life had a larger count of naive CD4+ cells and greater diversity than aged donors.

Using a J-beta primer mix together with a sample-barcoded 5' primer, a second PCR was run for roughly 6 to 12 cycles. A single record per CDR3 protein comes from TCRdb applying MiXCR to the 5' RACE reads. The sample consists of roughly 1,500,000 distinct CDR3 sequences, around 35% of them appearing once. A few counts support this clonotype. Its antigen is not known. The germline V gene encodes CDR1 SGHVS and CDR2 FQNEAQ. V shed 4 bases and J shed 2 bases, with 7 bases lying between them. This CDR3 contains 13 residues. Each sample gave at least 6 million isolated PBMCs. Per sample, at least 5 micrograms of total RNA were extracted.

Sequencing was done on a sample of blood. The chain joins TRBV7-8 to TRBJ2-3; D gene uncertain. This receptor was obtained from a woman aged 30 to 39 in good health. DNA of the CDR3: TGTGCCAGCAGCTCGGCGGTCACAGATACGCAGTATTTT. It specifies CASSSAVTDTQYF.